These 9 T cell receptor beta chains came from one sample sequenced in a study of T cell changes during pregnancy in multiple sclerosis. TCRdb keeps only in-frame clones here, not all; method: immunoSEQ multiplex PCR. This sample has about 36,000 clones, with approximately 90% found just once. The source was CD4+ T cells from peripheral blood mononuclear cells, collected after pregnancy. These receptors were collected from a female donor in good health, enrolled as a control in a pregnancy study.

The chain carries TRBV9 and TRBJ2-1; D is perhaps TRBD1 (5 bases). Trimming took off 0 bases at V and 3 bases at J, with 13 bases between the two ends. Germline values: CDR1 SGDLS, CDR2 YYNGEE. This CDR3 spans 16 amino acids. The CDR3 DNA follows: TGTGCCAGCAGCGTAGCTACAGGACCCCTCTACAATGAGCAGTTCTTC. This encodes CASSVATGPLYNEQFF. Full variable domain (remainder filled in from reference TRBV9 and TRBJ2-1): DSGVTQTPKHLITATGQRVTLRCSPRSGDLSVYWYQQSLDQGLQFLIQYYNGEERAKGNILERFSAQQFPDLHSELNLSSLELGDSALYFCASSVATGPLYNEQFFGPGTRLTVL.

The chain uses TRBV13 and TRBJ2-1; TRBD1 matches 10 bases. This CDR3 comprises 16 residues. Trimming removed 6 bases from V and 3 bases from J; junction bases left unmatched: 8. Per germline, CDR1 PRHDT and CDR2 FYEKMQ (reference sequence). In DNA form, the CDR3 reads TGTGCCAGCAGTTTCATCCGGGACAGGGGCTACAATGAGCAGTTCTTC. It encodes CASSFIRDRGYNEQFF.

This chain uses TRBV7-2 with TRBJ1-2; a weak D match, TRBD1 (6 bases). The CDR3 is 16 amino acids. Deletions cut 5 bases from V and 2 bases from J, with 18 bases between. Per germline, CDR1 SGHTA and CDR2 FQGNSA. This chain's CDR3 is CASSQPGGAQNYGYTF. CDR3 DNA: TGTGCCAGCAGCCAACCGGGGGGGGCGCAAAACTATGGCTACACCTTC. Drawing the rest from reference TRBV7-2 and TRBJ1-2, the complete variable domain is GAGVSQSPSNKVTEKGKDVELRCDPISGHTALYWYRQSLGQGLEFLIYFQGNSAPDKSGLPSDRFSAERTGGSVSTLTIQRTQQEDSAVYLCASSQPGGAQNYGYTFGSGTRLTVV.

Only a few counts were recorded for this clone. This chain connects TRBV19 to TRBJ1-1, with no clear D. The CDR3 runs 12 residues. The V gene's germline CDR1 is LNHDA and CDR2 SQIVND (reference sequence). V lost 6 bases and J lost 1, with 6 bases in between. CDR3 amino acids: CASRTGNTEAFF. As DNA, the CDR3 is TGTGCCAGTAGAACGGGGAACACTGAAGCTTTCTTT.

This chain links TRBV5-6 with TRBJ2-7; 11 positions match TRBD1. The CDR3 has 16 amino acids. With 3 bases clipped from V and 4 bases from J, the junction kept 9 bases outside the gene matches. Germline lookup yields CDR1 SGHDT and CDR2 YYEEEE. In nucleotides, the CDR3 is TGTGCCAGCAGCTCCCTACGTGGACAGGGGGCTTACGAGCAGTACTTC. Protein: CASSSLRGQGAYEQYF. Looking up the rest from reference TRBV5-6 and TRBJ2-7 gives the full variable domain: DAGVTQSPTHLIKTRGQQVTLRCSPKSGHDTVSWYQQALGQGPQFIFQYYEEEERQRGNFPDRFSGHQFPNYSSELNVNALLLGDSALYLCASSSLRGQGAYEQYFGPGTRLTVT.

V usage is TRBV5-6 and J usage is TRBJ2-7, with TRBD1 matching over 9 bases. CDR3 length: 15 residues. Germline CDR1 SGHDT, CDR2 YYEEEE. Trimming cost V 4 bases and J 6 bases; bases outside gene matches: 11. This CDR3 is CASSAPPGQGPEQYF. CDR3 bases: TGTGCCAGCAGCGCCCCCCCGGGACAGGGTCCCGAGCAGTACTTC.

This chain joins TRBV10-3 and TRBJ2-2; D perhaps matches TRBD2 (6 bases). The CDR3 runs 15 residues. Germline-derived CDR1 and CDR2 are ENHRY and SYGVKD. The V end was cut by 2 bases, the J end by 6 bases, with 13 bases between. CDR3 DNA sequence: TGTGCCATCAGTGAGGGTGCTAGCGAGGCCGGGGAGCTGTTTTTT. Translation gives CAISEGASEAGELFF.

J is TRBJ2-1 and V is TRBV7-3, with 7 bases that match TRBD1. This CDR3 is built from 14 residues. CDR1 is SGHTA and CDR2 is FQGTGA in the germline V gene. Trimming took 2 bases from V and 10 from J; bases not matched to a gene: 8. Written as DNA, the CDR3 is TGTGCCAGCAGCTTAGGGGCGGAGGACAGGGAGCAGTTCTTC. Amino acid sequence: CASSLGAEDREQFF. The whole variable domain, remainder taken from reference TRBV7-3 and TRBJ2-1, is GAGVSQTPSNKVTEKGKYVELRCDPISGHTALYWYRQSLGQGPEFLIYFQGTGAADDSGLPNDRFFAVRPEGSVSTLKIQRTERGDSAVYLCASSLGAEDREQFFGPGTRLTVL.

The chain has TRBV6-6 and TRBJ2-7; 7 bases line up with TRBD2. The V and J ends lost 10 bases and 4 bases, in that order; junction bases with no gene match: 7. The CDR3 sequence is 12 residues long. Per the germline V gene, CDR1 is MNHNY and CDR2 is SVGAGI (reference sequence). The CDR3 loop reads CATGRETYEQYF. DNA of the CDR3: TGTGCCACAGGGAGGGAGACTTACGAGCAGTACTTC.